This TCR beta chain was recovered during a study of tumor-infiltrating lymphocytes in primary liver carcinoma. Study in general: Participating patients were men and women between 30 and 69 years old. With diameters of roughly 4.2 to 10 cm, tumors were stage T1-T3 N0M0. About 3.5 to 7.5 million productive TCRbeta reads were obtained from the samples, with similar numbers across tissue types.

The template, approximately 500 ng total RNA, yielded TCR beta cDNA made with a constant-region primer. It was through three nested multiplex PCR rounds of slightly modified ARM-PCR that TCR beta libraries arose. Running nine to ten cycles apiece, the first two PCR rounds relied on TRBV1-TRBV30 forward primers together with a C-beta reverse primer. From the multiplex PCR reads, TCRdb called clonotypes with MiXCR, one entry per CDR3 protein. Of approximately 110,000 distinct CDR3 sequences listed, roughly three fifths are singletons. Each 20-30 mg portion of unsorted bulk tissue served as the source for co-extraction of RNA and DNA. This clonotype was seen more than once but under ten times. Its specificity is not known. The conserved closing phenylalanine or tryptophan is absent in this CDR3, likely reflecting a read error. Trimming took 6 bases from V and 0 from J; bases not matched to a gene: 7. Looked up from germline, CDR1 is PRHDT and CDR2 is FYEKMQ (reference sequence). The CDR3 is 15 residues long.

Broader study findings: Overlap between tumor regions exceeded overlap of tumor with adjacent tissue or blood.

Source material: liver tumor tissue from sampling region 1. Subset indicated: tumor region T1, superior pole. This clonotype was obtained from a woman aged 55-69 years with primary liver carcinoma and hepatitis B virus infection. J is TRBJ2-7 and V is TRBV13; 8 nucleotides align to TRBD1. The CDR3: CASSLGDRSSYEQYL. The CDR3 DNA reads as TGTGCCAGCAGTTTGGGGGACAGGAGCTCCTACGAGCAGTACTTA.